The 30 T cell receptor beta chains below come from one sample, sequenced in a study of T cell changes during pregnancy in multiple sclerosis. Clones were sequenced by immunoSEQ multiplex PCR, and TCRdb holds only the in-frame ones, with some missing. Here the sample spans about 80,000 clones, under 95% being singletons. The specimen was peripheral blood, collected after pregnancy. The receptors derive from a female donor in good health, enrolled as a control in a pregnancy study.

This clone was seen a few times. The gene calls are TRBV14 and TRBJ1-1; D not certain. This CDR3 has 13 residues. Germline CDR1 SGHDN, CDR2 FVKESK. V lost 1 base and J 4 bases, leaving 7 bases between the germline ends. CDR3 residues: CASSQGSSTEAFF. CDR3 bases: TGTGCCAGCAGCCAAGGTTCGTCCACTGAAGCTTTCTTT.

Here the CDR3 reads CASSAEPYEQFF. The CDR3 nucleotides read TGTGCCAGCAGCGCCGAGCCCTATGAGCAGTTCTTC. This rearrangement joins TRBV7-2 to TRBJ2-1, with D uncertain. The germline V gene has CDR1 SGHTA and CDR2 FQGNSA. This CDR3 contains 12 residues. V was pared by 5 bases and J by 8 bases, with 10 bases between. Full variable domain (outside the CDR3, taken from reference TRBV7-2 and TRBJ2-1): GAGVSQSPSNKVTEKGKDVELRCDPISGHTALYWYRQSLGQGLEFLIYFQGNSAPDKSGLPSDRFSAERTGGSVSTLTIQRTQQEDSAVYLCASSAEPYEQFFGPGTRLTVL.

This clone occurred once. The rearrangement links TRBV5-6 to TRBJ1-5, with TRBD1 matching 7 bases. The germline CDR1 and CDR2 sequences are SGHDT and YYEEEE. The trim removed 1 base at V and 7 bases at J, leaving 11 bases unmatched. The CDR3 contains 16 residues. This CDR3 reads CASSLSLDRDGQPQHF. CDR3 nucleotide sequence: TGTGCCAGCAGCTTGTCCTTAGACAGGGACGGCCAGCCCCAGCATTTT.

This chain joins TRBV5-1 and TRBJ2-3, with 10 nucleotides matching TRBD2. The CDR3 extends over 15 amino acids. Germline V gene sequence: CDR1 SGHRS, CDR2 YFSETQ. V lost 6 bases to trimming and J lost 2 bases; unmatched junction nucleotides: 6. The CDR3 protein is CASTDSGGTTDTQYF. The CDR3 DNA sequence: TGCGCCAGCACTGATAGCGGGGGGACCACAGATACGCAGTATTTT.

V gene TRBV7-3 combines with J gene TRBJ2-1; 9 positions agree with TRBD2. V lost 8 bases, J lost 7 bases, and 6 bases stayed unmatched. The CDR3 extends over 13 amino acids. From germline, CDR1 is SGHTA and CDR2 FQGTGA. The CDR3 sequence is CASSREGVNEQFF. The CDR3 region has the DNA TGTGCCAGCTCGCGGGAGGGGGTTAATGAGCAGTTCTTC.

This clone has a single count. V is TRBV30 and J is TRBJ1-4; unclear D gene. This CDR3 region has 15 residues. Germline loops: CDR1 GTSNPN, CDR2 SVGIG (reference sequence). The V gene lost 2 bases and the J gene lost 3 bases, with 13 bases spanning the gap. CDR3 loop: CAWSLMRGANEKLFF. CDR3 DNA sequence: TGTGCCTGGAGTCTCATGCGGGGAGCTAATGAAAAACTGTTTTTT.

This rearrangement joins TRBV11-2 to TRBJ2-7; the D is unclear. Per germline, CDR1 SGHAT and CDR2 FQNNGV. V lost 7 bases, J lost 6 bases, and 22 bases lay in between. There are 15 residues in the CDR3. Written as DNA, the CDR3 is TGTGCCAGCACCCCGCCGAGGTCGAGGTCCGCCGAGCAGTACTTC. It translates to CASTPPRSRSAEQYF. Complete variable domain (other parts from reference TRBV11-2 and TRBJ2-7): EAGVAQSPRYKIIEKRQSVAFWCNPISGHATLYWYQQILGQGPKLLIQFQNNGVVDDSQLPKDRFSAERLKGVDSTLKIQPAKLEDSAVYLCASTPPRSRSAEQYFGPGTRLTVT.

The rearrangement uses TRBV6-1 and TRBJ2-3, with D uncertain. Per germline, CDR1 MNHNS and CDR2 SASEGT. The CDR3 runs 15 residues. V was pared by 0 bases and J by 1 base, with 8 bases between. The CDR3 DNA follows: TGTGCCAGCAGTGAAGCGCAGGTTCGCACAGATACGCAGTATTTT. This codes for CASSEAQVRTDTQYF.

The rearrangement links TRBV10-2 to TRBJ2-1; 8 nucleotides line up with TRBD1. Germline V lookup: CDR1 WSHSY, CDR2 SAAADI. J was trimmed by 0 bases and V by 8 bases; bases with no gene match: 6. The CDR3 is made up of 15 amino acids. Here the CDR3 reads CASGDRPSSYNEQFF. CDR3 DNA: TGCGCCAGCGGGGACAGGCCCAGCTCCTACAATGAGCAGTTCTTC.

V and J are TRBV23-1 and TRBJ1-5; 8 positions match TRBD1. TRBV23-1 is an open reading frame whose function is uncertain. V was clipped by 8 bases and J by 0 bases; unmatched bases: 12. The length of the CDR3 is 17 residues. CDR3 sequence (DNA): TGCGCCAGCGACTTGGTGCAGGGGGCGAGTAGCAATCAGCCCCAGCATTTT. Its protein is CASDLVQGASSNQPQHF.

J is TRBJ2-3 and V is TRBV19, with 9 bases aligning to TRBD1. The junction had 0 bases not matched to a gene; V was cut back by 4 bases and J by 1 base. The germline V gene has CDR1 LNHDA and CDR2 SQIVND (reference sequence). The CDR3 totals 14 residues. CDR3 protein: CASSNRGRTDTQYF. In DNA form, the CDR3 reads TGTGCCAGTAGTAACAGGGGGCGCACAGATACGCAGTATTTT.

The CDR3 DNA reads TGCGCCAGCAGCCTCTTAGCGGAGAGCTCCTACAATGAGCAGTTCTTC. Its protein is CASSLLAESSYNEQFF. The chain is built from TRBV5-1 and TRBJ2-1; a weak D match, TRBD2 (6 bases). CDR1 is SGHRS and CDR2 is YFSETQ in the germline V gene. Trimming cost V 4 bases and J 0 bases, with 14 bases left between them. This CDR3 is built from 16 residues.

The chain employs TRBV5-6 and TRBJ2-2; D ambiguous. With 4 bases removed from V and 10 bases from J, the gap between germline ends came to 8 bases. The CDR3 has 11 amino acids. Looked up from germline, CDR1 is SGHDT and CDR2 is YYEEEE. The CDR3 DNA is TGTGCCAGCAGCCAGGCGAAGGAGCTGTTTTTT. It translates to CASSQAKELFF. Combining the CDR3 with reference TRBV5-6 and TRBJ2-2 gives the whole variable domain DAGVTQSPTHLIKTRGQQVTLRCSPKSGHDTVSWYQQALGQGPQFIFQYYEEEERQRGNFPDRFSGHQFPNYSSELNVNALLLGDSALYLCASSQAKELFFGEGSRLTVL.

With regard to this clone: One junction end disagrees with the germline gene, perhaps due to a read error. This sequence joins TRBV5-6 and TRBJ2-3; the D gene is possibly TRBD2 (5 bases). This CDR3 contains 14 residues. Germline CDR1 is SGHDT and CDR2 is YYEEEE. In nucleotides, the CDR3 is TGTGCCAGCAGCTTGGGGGCTTTTGCGGAGGAGGAGGATTTT. Translating gives CASSLGAFAEEEDF.

The chain employs TRBV6-1 and TRBJ2-7; 8 nucleotides line up with TRBD2. CDR1 and CDR2 (germline): MNHNS, SASEGT. V was clipped by 0 bases and J by 3 bases; unmatched bases: 4. This CDR3 region has 15 residues. CDR3: CASSEALTSGYEQYF. CDR3 in DNA: TGTGCCAGCAGTGAAGCGCTTACTAGCGGCTACGAGCAGTACTTC.

This chain uses TRBV7-3 with TRBJ2-1, with 8 bases identical to TRBD2. Germline CDR1 SGHTA, CDR2 FQGTGA. This CDR3 has 15 amino acids. V gave up 3 bases and J gave up 5 bases; unmatched junction bases: 6. The CDR3 sequence: CASSFGGGINNEQFF. The CDR3 nucleotides are TGTGCCAGCAGCTTTGGCGGGGGGATCAACAATGAGCAGTTCTTC.

This clone occurred once. The V call is TRBV7-9, the J call TRBJ1-1; D unresolved. Trimming removed 1 base at V and 1 base at J, with 7 bases between. CDR1 SEHNR and CDR2 FQNEAQ come from the germline V gene (reference sequence). This CDR3 contains 14 residues. The CDR3 region has the DNA TGTGCCAGCAGCTTAGGACGGGGGAACACTGAAGCTTTCTTT. It codes for CASSLGRGNTEAFF.

The chain couples TRBV6-5 to TRBJ1-3; perhaps TRBD1 as D (6 bases). V was clipped by 0 bases and J by 1 base, with 7 bases between them. The CDR3 is 15 amino acids. The germline V gene encodes CDR1 MNHEY and CDR2 SVGAGI. CDR3 DNA: TGTGCCAGCAGTTACTCAGGGGGTTCTGGAAACACCATATATTTT. Its protein product is CASSYSGGSGNTIYF.

The chain combines TRBV5-8 with TRBJ2-5, with D perhaps matching TRBD2 (6 bases). V was pared by 2 bases and J by 4 bases, with 15 bases between. The CDR3 has 15 residues. The germline V gene encodes CDR1 SGHTS and CDR2 YDEGEE. This chain's CDR3 is CASSFAGRGIETQYF. The CDR3 DNA is TGTGCCAGCAGCTTCGCGGGGCGAGGAATAGAGACCCAGTACTTC.

The rearrangement links TRBV13 to TRBJ2-2; D is undetermined. Germline values: CDR1 PRHDT, CDR2 FYEKMQ (reference sequence). This CDR3 is 15 amino acids long. V shed 7 bases and J shed 6 bases, with 18 bases lying between them. CDR3 in DNA: TGTGCCAGCACCACTCCCGGTCGATCGGCCGGGGAGCTGTTTTTT. Protein product: CASTTPGRSAGELFF.

The V gene is TRBV10-2, the J gene TRBJ2-2; perhaps TRBD2 as D (6 bases). The CDR3 covers 15 residues. V lost 6 bases and J 6 bases, leaving 17 bases between the germline ends. Germline CDR1 reads WSHSY; CDR2 reads SAAADI. CDR3 sequence (DNA): TGCGCCAGCAGCGGAGGGGAACTCGGTCCCGGGGAGCTGTTTTTT. This codes for CASSGGELGPGELFF.

This clone was recorded only once. The chain is built from TRBV2 and TRBJ1-2; possibly TRBD1 for D (5 bases). V was clipped by 6 bases and J by 4 bases, with 9 bases between them. CDR3 length: 12 amino acids. Germline-derived CDR1 and CDR2 are SNHLY and FYNNEI. CDR3 sequence: CASRGGPYGYTF. CDR3 DNA sequence: TGTGCCAGCAGGGGGGGACCCTATGGCTACACCTTC.

The V call is TRBV9, the J call TRBJ2-3; TRBD2 matches 8 bases. The CDR3 is made up of 15 amino acids. With V trimmed by 4 bases and J by 3 bases, 7 bases remained unmatched. Germline lookup yields CDR1 SGDLS and CDR2 YYNGEE. Written as DNA, the CDR3 is TGTGCCAGCAGCCCGGGGGGGCCGCGGACAGATACGCAGTATTTT. Its translation: CASSPGGPRTDTQYF.

V is TRBV5-1 and J is TRBJ2-5; TRBD2 is a possible D gene (7 bases). The CDR3 sequence is 15 residues long. V was shortened by 4 bases and J by 5 bases, with 18 bases between the two germline ends. The germline V gene encodes CDR1 SGHRS and CDR2 YFSETQ. CDR3 nucleotide sequence: TGCGCCAGCAGCCCGGGGGGCAGTTTAGGGGAGACCCAGTACTTC. This translates into CASSPGGSLGETQYF.

J is TRBJ2-3 and V is TRBV7-2, with TRBD2 matching 14 bases. The CDR3 sequence is 18 residues long. The V and J ends lost 5 bases and 3 bases, in that order; junction bases with no gene match: 10. Per the germline V gene, CDR1 is SGHTA and CDR2 is FQGNSA. The CDR3: CASSVRPGLAGETDTQYF. For the CDR3, the DNA is TGTGCCAGCAGCGTACGACCGGGACTAGCGGGAGAGACAGATACGCAGTATTTT.

The chain couples TRBV7-6 to TRBJ2-5; 8 bases match TRBD1. With 6 bases clipped from V and 3 bases from J, the junction kept 9 bases outside the gene matches. CDR3 size: 15 residues. Germline values: CDR1 SGHVS, CDR2 FNYEAQ. CDR3 nucleotides: TGTGCCAGCAGAAAAACCCCGACAGGGGAAGAGACCCAGTACTTC. Amino acids: CASRKTPTGEETQYF.

The chain carries TRBV15 and TRBJ2-3; TRBD2 might be the D (6 bases). Germline values: CDR1 LNHNV, CDR2 YYDKDF (reference sequence). The ends were cut back, 2 bases at V and 4 bases at J, with 16 bases in the middle. This CDR3 spans 16 amino acids. The CDR3 sequence: CATSRPLAGGADTQYF. The CDR3 bases are TGTGCCACCAGCAGACCCCTAGCCGGAGGGGCAGATACGCAGTATTTT.

This chain uses TRBV6-5 with TRBJ2-5; TRBD2 is a possible D gene (6 bases). The CDR3 sequence is 14 residues long. V was clipped by 0 bases and J by 2 bases, with 7 bases between them. Germline V lookup: CDR1 MNHEY, CDR2 SVGAGI. The CDR3, as DNA: TGTGCCAGCAGTTACTCACGGGGGCAAGAGACCCAGTACTTC. It encodes CASSYSRGQETQYF.

J is TRBJ2-1 and V is TRBV11-2; D gene unclear. The CDR3 totals 15 residues. The germline CDR1 and CDR2 sequences are SGHAT and FQNNGV. Trimming stripped 7 bases from V and 0 bases from J, with 13 bases between. The CDR3 loop reads CASTSTTGSYNEQFF. The CDR3 region has the DNA TGTGCCAGCACCTCAACCACGGGCTCCTACAATGAGCAGTTCTTC.

V gene TRBV5-5 combines with J gene TRBJ1-5; possibly TRBD1 for D (5 bases). CDR1 is SGHKS and CDR2 is YYEKEE in the germline V gene (reference sequence). The CDR3 contains 16 residues. V lost 2 bases and J 0 bases, leaving 12 bases between the germline ends. In DNA, the CDR3 is TGTGCCAGCAGCTTTCGGGGGGATGATAGCAATCAGCCCCAGCATTTT. Translation gives CASSFRGDDSNQPQHF.